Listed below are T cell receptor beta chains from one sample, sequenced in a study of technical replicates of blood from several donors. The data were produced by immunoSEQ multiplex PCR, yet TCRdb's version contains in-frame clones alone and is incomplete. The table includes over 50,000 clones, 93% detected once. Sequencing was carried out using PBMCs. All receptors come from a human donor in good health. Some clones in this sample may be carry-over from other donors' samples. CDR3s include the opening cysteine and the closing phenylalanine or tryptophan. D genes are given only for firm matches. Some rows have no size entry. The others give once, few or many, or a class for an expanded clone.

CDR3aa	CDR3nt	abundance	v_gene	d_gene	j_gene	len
CSVGGTGSTEAFF	TGCAGCGTTGGAGGGACAGGGAGCACTGAAGCTTTCTTT	few	TRBV29-1	TRBD1	TRBJ1-1	13
CASSQVGLVAGSLVYGYTF	TGTGCCAGCAGCCAAGTCGGCCTGGTGGCAGGGTCGTTGGTCTATGGCTACACCTTC	-	TRBV4-2	-	TRBJ1-2	19
CASSSAGTSKDNEQFF	TGTGCCAGCAGCTCCGCCGGGACTAGCAAAGACAATGAGCAGTTCTTC	-	TRBV7-3	TRBD2	TRBJ2-1	16
CASSQHRALSDEQYF	TGCGCCAGCAGCCAACACAGGGCGCTGTCCGACGAGCAGTACTTC	once	TRBV4-3	-	TRBJ2-7	15
CASRLTAGGAFF	TGTGCCAGCAGGTTAACCGCAGGGGGAGCTTTCTTT	once	TRBV2	TRBD1	TRBJ1-1	12
CASSRRTGGVDTEAFF	TGTGCCAGCAGCAGGCGGACAGGGGGCGTAGACACTGAAGCTTTCTTT	-	TRBV13	TRBD1	TRBJ1-1	16
CASSKGQGGTEAFF	TGTGCCAGCAGCAAGGGACAGGGGGGCACTGAAGCTTTCTTT	-	TRBV7-2	TRBD1	TRBJ1-1	14
CASSLSSGGANYF	TGTGCCAGCAGCTTGAGTAGCGGGGGGGCCAACTACTTC	once	TRBV5-4	TRBD2	TRBJ2-7	13
CASHRDRGGNEQFF	TGCGCCAGCCACCGGGACAGGGGGGGCAATGAGCAGTTCTTC	-	TRBV10-2	TRBD1	TRBJ2-1	14
CASSLRGAGYNSPLHF	TGTGCCAGCAGTCTCCGGGGTGCGGGATATAATTCACCCCTCCACTTT	-	TRBV2	-	TRBJ1-6	16
CASSPRGELNQPQHF	TGTGCCAGCAGCCCCAGGGGAGAACTCAATCAGCCCCAGCATTTT	-	TRBV6-5	-	TRBJ1-5	15
CASGPAGRHGELFF	TGTGCTAGTGGCCCGGCGGGGCGACACGGGGAGCTGTTTTTT	-	TRBV12-5	-	TRBJ2-2	14
CASSSSSGYYEQYF	TGTGCCAGTAGTTCTTCTAGCGGATATTACGAGCAGTACTTC	-	TRBV19	TRBD2	TRBJ2-7	14
CASSGTYNEQFF	TGTGCCAGTAGTGGTACCTACAATGAGCAGTTCTTC	-	TRBV2	-	TRBJ2-1	12
CASSLEQGGETQYF	TGTGCCAGCAGCTTGGAACAGGGGGGTGAGACCCAGTACTTC	-	TRBV5-8	TRBD1	TRBJ2-5	14
CASSRGQGDYTGELFF	TGTGCCAGCAGCCGTGGACAGGGCGATTACACCGGGGAGCTGTTTTTT	-	TRBV7-9	TRBD1	TRBJ2-2	16
CAISEPRQRETQYF	TGTGCCATCAGTGAGCCGCGGCAAAGGGAGACCCAGTACTTC	-	TRBV10-3	-	TRBJ2-5	14
CASSSGQPNEKLFF	TGTGCCAGCAGTTCGGGACAGCCTAATGAAAAACTGTTTTTT	-	TRBV28	TRBD1	TRBJ1-4	14
CASGTGFGGYTF	TGTGCCAGCGGGACAGGGTTTGGGGGCTACACCTTC	-	TRBV2	TRBD1	TRBJ1-2	12
CSVELQGGYNEQFF	TGCAGCGTTGAATTGCAGGGAGGGTACAATGAGCAGTTCTTC	-	TRBV29-1	TRBD2	TRBJ2-1	14
CASSDSYEQYF	TGTGCCAGCAGTGACAGCTACGAGCAGTACTTC	-	TRBV5-6	-	TRBJ2-7	11
CATSRDFVSYEQYF	TGTGCCACCAGCAGAGATTTTGTATCCTACGAGCAGTACTTC	once	TRBV15	-	TRBJ2-7	14
CAWRWGPSSYEQYF	TGTGCCTGGAGGTGGGGGCCAAGCTCCTACGAGCAGTACTTC	-	TRBV30	-	TRBJ2-7	14
CASSQGQYGYTF	TGCGCCAGCAGCCAAGGACAGTATGGCTACACCTTC	-	TRBV4-3	-	TRBJ1-2	12
CASSQGYPLAEQYF	TGCGCCAGCAGCCAAGGATACCCCCTAGCCGAGCAGTACTTC	-	TRBV4-3	-	TRBJ2-7	14
CASSDQGYEQFF	TGTGCCAGTAGTGACCAGGGGTATGAGCAGTTCTTC	-	TRBV19	-	TRBJ2-1	12
CASSQDALNSYEQYF	TGCGCCAGCAGCCAAGATGCACTGAATTCCTACGAGCAGTACTTC	once	TRBV4-3	-	TRBJ2-7	15
CASGATLGQPQHF	TGTGCCAGCGGCGCAACTCTAGGTCAGCCCCAGCATTTT	few	TRBV21-1	-	TRBJ1-5	13
CASSQGTPSKTEAFF	TGCGCCAGCAGCCAAGGTACACCGTCCAAAACTGAAGCTTTCTTT	-	TRBV4-3	-	TRBJ1-1	15
CASTSPRANEQYF	TGTGCCAGCACTTCGCCGAGAGCAAACGAGCAGTACTTC	-	TRBV6-5	-	TRBJ2-7	13
CASSFRAMGGSGYTF	TGTGCCAGCAGCTTCAGGGCCATGGGGGGGAGTGGCTACACCTTC	few	TRBV7-2	-	TRBJ1-2	15
CASSERDRGVYNSPLHF	TGCGCCAGCAGCGAACGGGACAGGGGCGTCTATAATTCACCCCTCCACTTT	-	TRBV5-1	TRBD1	TRBJ1-6	17
CASSQELRSTDTQYF	TGCGCCAGCAGCCAAGAATTAAGGAGTACAGATACGCAGTATTTT	-	TRBV4-3	-	TRBJ2-3	15
CASSLVLTGGAQSEAFF	TGCGCCAGCAGCTTGGTCCTTACTGGTGGGGCTCAGTCTGAAGCTTTCTTT	few	TRBV5-1	-	TRBJ1-1	17
CASSAPGGRNYGYTF	TGTGCCAGCAGCGCCCCCGGGGGGCGGAACTATGGCTACACCTTC	-	TRBV7-2	-	TRBJ1-2	15
CASSPSGHDQETQYF	TGTGCCAGCAGTCCTTCTGGACATGACCAAGAGACCCAGTACTTC	-	TRBV6-6	-	TRBJ2-5	15